This TCR beta chain was recorded in a study of Graves' ophthalmopathy and Graves' hyperthyroidism. Study-wide context: Ahead of any treatment, peripheral blood was obtained at the initial diagnosis.

Germline V gene lookup returns CDR1 SEHNR and CDR2 FQNEAQ (reference sequence). V shed 4 bases, J shed 5 bases, and the junction held 6 bases outside the gene matches. The CDR3 totals 15 residues. Many counts were recorded for this clonotype. Antigen unknown. RNA transcripts provided the template for amplifying TCR beta CDR3 regions. An initial RT-PCR round employing HTBI primers preceded a second-round multiplex PCR. TCRdb processed the multiplex PCR reads anew with MiXCR; each CDR3 protein has one entry. This table holds some 47,000 distinct CDR3 sequences, 50% found once. Having ophthalmopathy, the donors showed moderate-to-severe activity, CAS ≥3 and NOSPECS ≥4, with disease lasting under 3 months. Exclusion applied to patients with other autoimmune diseases, uncontrolled infections, pregnancy or lactation. Study-wide findings and caveats: In blood appeared most of the expanded thyroid clonotypes whose frequency exceeded 0.001.

Sequencing was carried out using peripheral blood. This TCR came from an adult man with Graves' ophthalmopathy. The chain couples TRBV7-9 to TRBJ2-1; 9 bases align to TRBD2. DNA of the CDR3: TGTGCCAGCAGCTCCTCTAGCGGGATACACAATGAGCAGTTCTTC. Protein product: CASSSSSGIHNEQFF.